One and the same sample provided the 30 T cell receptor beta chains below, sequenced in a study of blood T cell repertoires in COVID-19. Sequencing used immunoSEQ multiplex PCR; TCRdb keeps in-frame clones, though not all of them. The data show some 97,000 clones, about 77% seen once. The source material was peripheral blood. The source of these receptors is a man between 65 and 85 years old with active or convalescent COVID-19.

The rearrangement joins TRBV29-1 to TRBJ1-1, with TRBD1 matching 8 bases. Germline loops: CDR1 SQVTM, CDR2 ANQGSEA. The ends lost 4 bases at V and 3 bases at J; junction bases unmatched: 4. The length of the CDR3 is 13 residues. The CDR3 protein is CSVGWGQDTEAFF. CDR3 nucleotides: TGCAGCGTTGGGTGGGGACAGGACACTGAAGCTTTCTTT.

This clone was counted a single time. DNA of the CDR3: TGCGCCAGCAGCCAAGAACCCACAGGACCCAACTCACCCCTCCACTTT. Encoded protein: CASSQEPTGPNSPLHF. The V gene is TRBV4-1, the J gene TRBJ1-6; perhaps TRBD1 as D (5 bases). Trimming stripped 0 bases from V and 10 bases from J, with 16 bases between. Germline CDR1 and CDR2: MGHRA and YSYEKL. The CDR3 contains 16 residues.

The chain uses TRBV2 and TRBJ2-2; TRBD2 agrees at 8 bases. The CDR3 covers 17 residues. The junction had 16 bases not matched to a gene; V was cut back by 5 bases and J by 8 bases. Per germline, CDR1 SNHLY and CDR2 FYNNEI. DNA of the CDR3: TGTGCCAGCAGTACCCCCGCGGGGGGAACTCGCGTGGGGGAGCTGTTTTTT. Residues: CASSTPAGGTRVGELFF. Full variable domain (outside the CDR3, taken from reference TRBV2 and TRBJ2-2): EPEVTQTPSHQVTQMGQEVILRCVPISNHLYFYWYRQILGQKVEFLVSFYNNEISEKSEIFDDQFSVERPDGSNFTLKIRSTKLEDSAMYFCASSTPAGGTRVGELFFGEGSRLTVL.

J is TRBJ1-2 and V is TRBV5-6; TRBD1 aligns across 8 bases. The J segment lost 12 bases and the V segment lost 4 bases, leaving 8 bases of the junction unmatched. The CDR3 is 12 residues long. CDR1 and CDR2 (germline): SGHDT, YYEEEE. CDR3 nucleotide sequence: TGTGCCAGCAGCCCCGGGACAGGCTTCAACACCTTC. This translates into CASSPGTGFNTF.

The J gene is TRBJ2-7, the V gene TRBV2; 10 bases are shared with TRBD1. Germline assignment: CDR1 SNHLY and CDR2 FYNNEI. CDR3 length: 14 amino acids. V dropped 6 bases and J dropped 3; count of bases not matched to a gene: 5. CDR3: CASRTGTGVYEQYF. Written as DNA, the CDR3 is TGTGCCAGCAGAACCGGGACAGGGGTCTACGAGCAGTACTTC.

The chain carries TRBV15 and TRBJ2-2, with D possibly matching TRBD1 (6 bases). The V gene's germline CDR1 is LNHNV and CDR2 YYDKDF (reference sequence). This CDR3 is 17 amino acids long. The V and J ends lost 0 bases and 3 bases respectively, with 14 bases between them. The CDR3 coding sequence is TGTGCCACCAGCAGAGATCTAAGGGGGTCGTACACCGGGGAGCTGTTTTTT. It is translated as CATSRDLRGSYTGELFF.

This chain's CDR3 is CASSHPGQGHNEQFF. Here the CDR3 DNA reads TGCGCCAGCAGCCACCCGGGACAGGGGCACAATGAGCAGTTCTTC. V gene TRBV5-1 combines with J gene TRBJ2-1; 10 bases are a match to TRBD1. The CDR3 totals 15 residues. Trimming cost V 4 bases and J 5 bases; bases outside gene matches: 6. Looked up from germline, CDR1 is SGHRS and CDR2 is YFSETQ.

The CDR3 nucleotides read TGTGCCAGCTCATTGGACAGGGGAGGGTTCTACGAGCAGTACTTC. It translates to CASSLDRGGFYEQYF. The genes are TRBV18 and TRBJ2-7; TRBD1 aligns across 9 bases. The J segment lost 3 bases and the V segment lost 5 bases, leaving 8 bases of the junction unmatched. Germline lookup yields CDR1 KGHSH and CDR2 LQKENI. The CDR3 has 15 residues.

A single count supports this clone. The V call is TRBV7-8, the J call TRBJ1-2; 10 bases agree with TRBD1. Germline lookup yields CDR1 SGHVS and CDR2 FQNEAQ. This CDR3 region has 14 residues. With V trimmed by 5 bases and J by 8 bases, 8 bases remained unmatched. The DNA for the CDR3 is TGTGCCAGCAGCACGAACGACAGGGGGCTCGGCTACACCTTC. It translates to CASSTNDRGLGYTF.

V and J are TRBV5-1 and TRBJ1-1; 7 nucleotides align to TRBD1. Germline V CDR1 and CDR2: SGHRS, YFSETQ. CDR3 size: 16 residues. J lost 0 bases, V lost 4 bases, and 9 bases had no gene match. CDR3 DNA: TGCGCCAGCAGCATCCGACAGGGAGAAATGAACACTGAAGCTTTCTTT. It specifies CASSIRQGEMNTEAFF. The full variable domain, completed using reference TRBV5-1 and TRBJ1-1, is KAGVTQTPRYLIKTRGQQVTLSCSPISGHRSVSWYQQTPGQGLQFLFEYFSETQRNKGNFPGRFSGRQFSNSRSEMNVSTLELGDSALYLCASSIRQGEMNTEAFFGQGTRLTVV.

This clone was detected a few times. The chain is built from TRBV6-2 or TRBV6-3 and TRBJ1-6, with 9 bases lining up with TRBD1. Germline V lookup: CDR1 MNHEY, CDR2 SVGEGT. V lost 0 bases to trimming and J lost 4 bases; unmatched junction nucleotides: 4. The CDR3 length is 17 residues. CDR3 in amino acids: CASSYSRTGAYNSPLHF. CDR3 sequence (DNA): TGTGCCAGCAGTTACTCCCGGACAGGGGCGTATAATTCACCCCTCCACTTT.

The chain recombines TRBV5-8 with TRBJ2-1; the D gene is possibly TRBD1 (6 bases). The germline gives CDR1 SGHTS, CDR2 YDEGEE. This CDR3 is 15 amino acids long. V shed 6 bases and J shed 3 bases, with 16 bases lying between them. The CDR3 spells CASILGGLIYNEQFF. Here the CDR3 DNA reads TGTGCCAGCATCTTAGGGGGTCTGATCTACAATGAGCAGTTCTTC.

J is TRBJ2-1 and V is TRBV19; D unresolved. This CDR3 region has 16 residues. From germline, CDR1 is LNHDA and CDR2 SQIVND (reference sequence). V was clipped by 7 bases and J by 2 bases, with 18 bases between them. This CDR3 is CASTRGSLTPYNEQFF. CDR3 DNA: TGTGCCAGTACCCGAGGAAGCTTAACACCCTACAATGAGCAGTTCTTC.

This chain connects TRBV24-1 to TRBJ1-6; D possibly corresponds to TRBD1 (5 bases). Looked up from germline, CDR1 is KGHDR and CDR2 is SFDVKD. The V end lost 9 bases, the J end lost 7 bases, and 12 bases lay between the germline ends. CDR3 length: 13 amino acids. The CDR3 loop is CATASGGNSPLHF. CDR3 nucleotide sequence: TGTGCCACCGCCTCGGGGGGGAATTCACCCCTCCACTTT.

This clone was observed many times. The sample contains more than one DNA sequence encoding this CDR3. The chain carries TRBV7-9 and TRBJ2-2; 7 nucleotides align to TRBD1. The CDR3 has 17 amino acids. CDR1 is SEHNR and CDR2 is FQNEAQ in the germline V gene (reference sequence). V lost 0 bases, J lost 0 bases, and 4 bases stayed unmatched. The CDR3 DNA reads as TGTGCCAGCAGCTTAGCGCCCGGGACAGCGAACACCGGGGAGCTGTTTTTT. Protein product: CASSLAPGTANTGELFF.

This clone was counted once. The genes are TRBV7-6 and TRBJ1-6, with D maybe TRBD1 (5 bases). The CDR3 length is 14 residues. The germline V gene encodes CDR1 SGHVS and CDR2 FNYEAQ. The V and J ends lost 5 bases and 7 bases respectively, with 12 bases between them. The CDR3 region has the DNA TGTGCCAGCAGCCTACAGGTCGGGAATTCACCCCTCCACTTT. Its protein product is CASSLQVGNSPLHF.

CDR3 sequence (DNA): TGCGCCAGCACCATACACCGGGACATGAACACTGAAGCTTTCTTT. As protein: CASTIHRDMNTEAFF. The chain carries TRBV4-3 and TRBJ1-1, with a possible D match to TRBD1 (6 bases). The length of the CDR3 is 15 residues. Germline values: CDR1 LGHNA, CDR2 YSLEER. Trimming cost V 7 bases and J 0 bases, with 15 bases left between them.

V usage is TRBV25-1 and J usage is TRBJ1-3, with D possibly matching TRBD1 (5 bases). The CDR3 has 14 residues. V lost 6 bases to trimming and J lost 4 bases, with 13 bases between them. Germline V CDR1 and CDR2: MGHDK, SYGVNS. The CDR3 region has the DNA TGTGCCAGCAGAGCAGGGAAAGGAGGAAACACCATATATTTT. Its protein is CASRAGKGGNTIYF. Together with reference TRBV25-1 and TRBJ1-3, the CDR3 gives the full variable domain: EADIYQTPRYLVIGTGKKITLECSQTMGHDKMYWYQQDPGMELHLIHYSYGVNSTEKGDLSSESTVSRIRTEHFPLTLESARPSHTSQYLCASRAGKGGNTIYFGEGSWLTVV.

The CDR3, as DNA: TGTGCCAGCAGCAGCTTGGGGGGGCGCGGTGGCTACACCTTC. Its protein is CASSSLGGRGGYTF. This rearrangement joins TRBV11-2 to TRBJ1-2; TRBD1 might be the D (6 bases). CDR1 and CDR2 (germline): SGHAT, FQNNGV. V dropped 5 bases and J dropped 7 bases, with 17 bases sitting between them. The CDR3 runs to 14 residues.

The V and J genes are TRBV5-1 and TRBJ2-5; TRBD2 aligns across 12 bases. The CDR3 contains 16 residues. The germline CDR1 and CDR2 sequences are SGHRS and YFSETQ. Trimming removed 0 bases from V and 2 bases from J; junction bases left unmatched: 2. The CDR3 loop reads CASSLGTSGNQETQYF. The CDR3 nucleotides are TGCGCCAGCAGCTTGGGGACTAGCGGGAATCAAGAGACCCAGTACTTC.

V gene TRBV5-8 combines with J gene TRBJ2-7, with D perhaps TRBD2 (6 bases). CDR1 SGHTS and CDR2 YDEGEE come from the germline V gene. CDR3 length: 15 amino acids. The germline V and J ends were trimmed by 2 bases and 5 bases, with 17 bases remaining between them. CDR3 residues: CASSFNGRGQDEQYF. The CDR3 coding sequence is TGTGCCAGCAGCTTTAACGGGAGAGGCCAGGACGAGCAGTACTTC. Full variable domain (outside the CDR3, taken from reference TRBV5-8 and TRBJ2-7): EAGVTQSPTHLIKTRGQQATLRCSPISGHTSVYWYQQALGLGLQFLLWYDEGEERNRGNFPPRFSGRQFPNYSSELNVNALELEDSALYLCASSFNGRGQDEQYFGPGTRLTVT.

As DNA, the CDR3 is TGTGCCAGCTCACCAGAGGACACGACTAGCACAGATACGCAGTATTTT. It yields the protein CASSPEDTTSTDTQYF. The genes are TRBV18 and TRBJ2-3, with D tentatively TRBD1 (5 bases). The V end was cut by 2 bases, the J end by 0 bases, with 12 bases between. Germline V gene sequence: CDR1 KGHSH, CDR2 LQKENI. This CDR3 contains 16 residues.

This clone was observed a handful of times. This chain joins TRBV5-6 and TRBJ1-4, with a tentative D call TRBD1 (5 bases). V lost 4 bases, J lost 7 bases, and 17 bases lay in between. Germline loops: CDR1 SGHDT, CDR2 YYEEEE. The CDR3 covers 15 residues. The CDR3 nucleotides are TGTGCCAGCAGCGCGGGGGGGACCGGAGGTGAAAAACTGTTTTTT. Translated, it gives CASSAGGTGGEKLFF.

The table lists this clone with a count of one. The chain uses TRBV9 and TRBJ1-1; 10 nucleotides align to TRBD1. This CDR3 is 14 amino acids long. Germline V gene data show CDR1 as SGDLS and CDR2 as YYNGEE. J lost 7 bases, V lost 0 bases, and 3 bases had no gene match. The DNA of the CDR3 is TGTGCCAGCAGCGTAGGTGGGACAGGGGTTGAAGCTTTCTTT. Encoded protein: CASSVGGTGVEAFF.

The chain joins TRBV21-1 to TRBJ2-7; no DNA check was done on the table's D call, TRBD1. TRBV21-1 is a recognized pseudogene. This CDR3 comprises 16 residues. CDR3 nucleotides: TGTGCCAGCAGCAAACGAGGGGACAGCCAGCTCTACGAGCAGTACTTC. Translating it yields CASSKRGDSQLYEQYF.

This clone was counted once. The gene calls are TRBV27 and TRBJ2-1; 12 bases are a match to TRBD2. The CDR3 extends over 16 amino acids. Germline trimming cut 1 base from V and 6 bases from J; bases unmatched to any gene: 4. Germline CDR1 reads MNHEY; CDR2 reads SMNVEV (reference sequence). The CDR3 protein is CASSLLPSGGGNEQFF. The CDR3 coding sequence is TGTGCCAGCAGTTTATTACCTAGCGGGGGGGGCAATGAGCAGTTCTTC.

The CDR3 spells CASRWTGGLNEQYF. As DNA, the CDR3 is TGTGCCAGCAGATGGACAGGGGGCCTCAACGAGCAGTACTTC. The chain uses TRBV27 and TRBJ2-7; 11 positions match TRBD1. CDR1 and CDR2 from the germline V gene are MNHEY and SMNVEV (reference sequence). The CDR3 contains 14 residues. Trimming removed 6 bases from V and 5 bases from J; junction bases left unmatched: 6.

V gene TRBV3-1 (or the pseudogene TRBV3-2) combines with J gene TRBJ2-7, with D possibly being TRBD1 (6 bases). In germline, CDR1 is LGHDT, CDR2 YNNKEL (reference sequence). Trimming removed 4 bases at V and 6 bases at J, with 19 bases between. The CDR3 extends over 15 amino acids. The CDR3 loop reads CASSPEYRAHGEQYF. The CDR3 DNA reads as TGTGCCAGCAGCCCCGAGTACAGGGCTCATGGCGAGCAGTACTTC.

CDR3 coding DNA: TGTGCCACCAGTGACATTGGTCGGTACACCTTC. It codes for CATSDIGRYTF. The chain links TRBV24-1 to TRBJ1-2; D unresolved. With 4 bases removed from V and 11 bases from J, the gap between germline ends came to 10 bases. The CDR3 is 11 amino acids. Germline CDR1 and CDR2: KGHDR and SFDVKD.

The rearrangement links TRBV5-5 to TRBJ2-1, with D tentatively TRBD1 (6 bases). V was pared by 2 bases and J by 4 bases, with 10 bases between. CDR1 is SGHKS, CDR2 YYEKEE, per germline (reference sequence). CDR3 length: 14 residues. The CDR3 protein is CASSLSDRYNEQFF. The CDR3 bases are TGTGCCAGCAGCTTATCGGACAGATACAATGAGCAGTTCTTC. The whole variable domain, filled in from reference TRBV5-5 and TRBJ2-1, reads DAGVTQSPTHLIKTRGQQVTLRCSPISGHKSVSWYQQVLGQGPQFIFQYYEKEERGRGNFPDRFSARQFPNYSSELNVNALLLGDSALYLCASSLSDRYNEQFFGPGTRLTVL.